This T cell receptor beta chain was captured in a study of blood T cell repertoires in COVID-19. Overall study context: Sources were T cells, B-cell-depleted T cells, or PBMCs; the material itself was cDNA or gDNA.

The CDR3 sequence is 14 residues long. The V gene's germline CDR1 is MNHEY and CDR2 SMNVEV (reference sequence). Trimming cost V 3 bases and J 2 bases; bases outside gene matches: 3. In the original analysis: Reference gene primer amplification gave nucleated cell count estimates. The protocol was immunoSEQ multiplex PCR, while the TCRdb copy is restricted to in-frame clones and leaves out a portion. D and trimming come from the DNA, and the V and J calls and clone size come from that table. Among 190,000 or so clones listed, roughly 90% were seen once. The source is a middle-aged man with acute or convalescent COVID-19. This chain joins TRBV27 and TRBJ2-7; 8 bases fit TRBD1. Sequenced sample: peripheral blood. CDR3 loop: CASSLDRVTYEQYF. In DNA, the CDR3 is TGTGCCAGCAGTTTGGACAGGGTGACCTACGAGCAGTACTTC.